The 22 T cell receptor beta chains given below trace back to one sample, sequenced in a study of blood T cell repertoires in COVID-19. Repertoires were generated with immunoSEQ multiplex PCR, while TCRdb's copy carries only in-frame clones and drops some. The repertoire holds about 49,000 clones, 84% seen once, with more than 1.5% in the top ten. Source material: peripheral blood. Receptors were obtained from a man aged 50 to 59 with acute or convalescent COVID-19.

This chain joins TRBV3-1 (or the pseudogene TRBV3-2) and TRBJ2-1; 11 bases are a match to TRBD1. The CDR3 extends over 14 amino acids. Germline V gene data show CDR1 as LGHDT and CDR2 as YNNKEL (reference sequence). Trimming at V came to 2 bases and at J to 9 bases, leaving 3 bases not matched to a gene. CDR3 loop: CASSQPGQGAEQFF. The CDR3 bases are TGTGCCAGCAGCCAACCTGGACAGGGGGCTGAGCAGTTCTTC.

The chain carries TRBV7-8 and TRBJ1-4; 7 bases match TRBD1. The CDR3 contains 16 residues. V was pared by 5 bases and J by 0 bases, with 6 bases of the junction left unmatched. CDR1 and CDR2 from the germline V gene are SGHVS and FQNEAQ. The CDR3 DNA reads TGTGCCAGCAGCAAAACCGACAGGGCAACTAATGAAAAACTGTTTTTT. This gives the protein CASSKTDRATNEKLFF.

In DNA form, the CDR3 reads TGTGCCAGCAGTTTCAGCGCGCTATTGAACACTGAAGCTTTCTTT. Protein product: CASSFSALLNTEAFF. The V and J genes are TRBV6-5 and TRBJ1-1; D gene uncertain. Per germline, CDR1 MNHEY and CDR2 SVGAGI. Trimming took 4 bases from V and 0 from J, leaving 12 bases between them. The CDR3 totals 15 residues.

The chain links TRBV6-5 to TRBJ2-5, with a tentative D call TRBD2 (6 bases). With 8 bases removed from V and 4 bases from J, the gap between germline ends came to 17 bases. The CDR3 runs 14 residues. From germline, CDR1 is MNHEY and CDR2 SVGAGI. CDR3 coding DNA: TGTGCCAGCGGGATCGGGAGCAAGAGAGAGACCCAGTACTTC. As protein: CASGIGSKRETQYF.

J is TRBJ2-1 and V is TRBV25-1; 12 nucleotides match TRBD2. CDR1 is MGHDK and CDR2 is SYGVNS in the germline V gene. The CDR3 is 13 amino acids. V was clipped by 4 bases and J by 15 bases; unmatched bases: 7. Here the CDR3 reads CASSGALAGGRFF. The CDR3, as DNA: TGTGCCAGCAGTGGGGCTCTAGCGGGAGGGCGGTTCTTC.

The chain uses TRBV2 and TRBJ2-1; D gene unclear. V was trimmed by 5 bases and J by 4 bases, leaving 15 bases between them. CDR3 size: 15 residues. From germline, CDR1 is SNHLY and CDR2 FYNNEI. The CDR3, as DNA: TGTGCCAGCAGTCAGTCGAGACCAGGTTACAATGAGCAGTTCTTC. Encoded protein: CASSQSRPGYNEQFF.

This clone has just a few counts. This sequence joins TRBV19 and TRBJ2-1; the match to TRBD2 covers 10 bases. This CDR3 has 15 residues. With V trimmed by 7 bases and J by 2 bases, 5 bases remained unmatched. Germline CDR1 and CDR2: LNHDA and SQIVND (reference sequence). CDR3 bases: TGTGCCAGTACCCTTAGCGGGAGGACCTACAATGAGCAGTTCTTC. This translates into CASTLSGRTYNEQFF.

V usage is TRBV11-2 and J usage is TRBJ2-3, with TRBD2 matching 11 bases. The CDR3 runs 16 residues. The V and J ends lost 5 bases and 5 bases, in that order; junction bases with no gene match: 9. Germline CDR1 reads SGHAT; CDR2 reads FQNNGV. The CDR3 region is CASSLHSGGAKDTQYF. The CDR3 DNA reads as TGTGCCAGCAGCCTCCATAGCGGGGGGGCTAAAGATACGCAGTATTTT.

The chain carries TRBV10-3 and TRBJ1-4; D remains ambiguous. Trimming shortened V by 3 bases and J by 9 bases, and 8 bases separated the two germline ends. The CDR3 is 12 residues long. From germline, CDR1 is ENHRY and CDR2 SYGVKD. CDR3 sequence (DNA): TGTGCCATCAGTGAAAGGAGTCAAAAACTGTTTTTT. Amino acids: CAISERSQKLFF.

The rearrangement joins TRBV3-1 (or the pseudogene TRBV3-2) to TRBJ2-3; D is unclear. The germline CDR1 and CDR2 sequences are LGHDT and YNNKEL (reference sequence). CDR3 length: 15 amino acids. Between the trimmed V and J ends, which lost 4 bases and 1 base, there was a span of 12 bases. The CDR3 reads CASSLIQSRTDTQYF. The CDR3 DNA reads TGTGCCAGCAGCCTGATCCAAAGCCGCACAGATACGCAGTATTTT.

This rearrangement joins TRBV18 to TRBJ1-6; tentatively, D is TRBD1 (5 bases). CDR3 length equals 15 residues. Trimming stripped 0 bases from V and 7 bases from J, with 10 bases between. Germline values: CDR1 KGHSH, CDR2 LQKENI. CDR3 region: CASSPPTGPNSPLHF. DNA of the CDR3: TGTGCCAGCTCACCACCTACAGGTCCCAATTCACCCCTCCACTTT.

The J gene is TRBJ2-3, the V gene TRBV5-1; 7 bases are shared with TRBD1. V lost 5 bases and J lost 6; bases outside the gene matches: 9. The CDR3 is 14 amino acids. The germline V gene has CDR1 SGHRS and CDR2 YFSETQ. The CDR3 protein is CASSLNDRADTQYF. CDR3 bases: TGCGCCAGCAGTCTCAATGACAGGGCGGATACGCAGTATTTT.

The chain recombines TRBV21-1 with TRBJ1-5; whether TRBD1, the table's D call, matches the DNA was not checked. TRBV21-1 is marked as a pseudogene. The CDR3 is made up of 18 amino acids. The CDR3 protein is CASSNLDQGVGSNQPQHF. For the CDR3, the DNA is TGTGCCAGCAGCAATTTGGATCAGGGGGTAGGGAGCAATCAGCCCCAGCATTTT.

This clone is a singleton in its sample. V usage is TRBV4-3 and J usage is TRBJ1-2; 7 nucleotides align to TRBD1. Germline values: CDR1 LGHNA, CDR2 YSLEER. The CDR3 contains 15 residues. V lost 5 bases to trimming and J lost 2 bases; unmatched junction nucleotides: 8. CDR3 DNA sequence: TGCGCCAGCAGCTCGGCCCCCAGGGGGAACTATGGCTACACCTTC. It is translated as CASSSAPRGNYGYTF.

The chain combines TRBV10-2 with TRBJ1-2; TRBD1 matches 8 bases. CDR3 size: 16 residues. V dropped 6 bases and J dropped 2; count of bases not matched to a gene: 11. Germline loops: CDR1 WSHSY, CDR2 SAAADI. As DNA, the CDR3 is TGCGCCAGCAGCCAACGGACAGGGACGAGCAACTATGGCTACACCTTC. Its protein is CASSQRTGTSNYGYTF.

This clone has a single count. The rearrangement links TRBV4-3 to TRBJ2-7; D perhaps matches TRBD1 (5 bases). Germline assignment: CDR1 LGHNA and CDR2 YSLEER. Deletions cut 5 bases from V and 3 bases from J, with 11 bases between. CDR3 length equals 13 residues. The CDR3 DNA follows: TGCGCCAGCAGCGAAGGGGCCTACTACGAGCAGTACTTC. This encodes CASSEGAYYEQYF.

This clone came up once. J is TRBJ2-2 and V is TRBV3-1 (or the pseudogene TRBV3-2), with a possible D match to TRBD2 (5 bases). This CDR3 is built from 15 residues. The V gene's germline CDR1 is LGHDT and CDR2 YNNKEL (reference sequence). With 3 bases removed from V and 2 bases from J, the gap between germline ends came to 10 bases. The CDR3 region is CASSHWEYNTGELFF. Here the CDR3 DNA reads TGTGCCAGCAGCCATTGGGAGTATAACACCGGGGAGCTGTTTTTT.

The chain has TRBV3-1 (or the pseudogene TRBV3-2) and TRBJ1-1; TRBD1 matches 7 bases. V lost 4 bases, J lost 1 base, and 3 bases stayed unmatched. The CDR3 sequence is 14 residues long. The germline V gene has CDR1 LGHDT and CDR2 YNNKEL (reference sequence). The CDR3 spells CASSLGTANTEAFF. The CDR3, as DNA: TGTGCCAGCAGCCTGGGGACAGCGAACACTGAAGCTTTCTTT.

This sequence joins TRBV27 and TRBJ1-1; D gene ambiguous. Germline lookup yields CDR1 MNHEY and CDR2 SMNVEV (reference sequence). V lost 6 bases, J lost 4 bases, and 12 bases lay in between. The CDR3 is 13 residues long. The CDR3 DNA sequence: TGTGCCAGCAGCCCTCAGTTGGCCACTGAAGCTTTCTTT. Its translation: CASSPQLATEAFF.

This clone came up a few times. The gene calls are TRBV7-6 and TRBJ2-2; 9 bases are a match to TRBD1. CDR1 SGHVS and CDR2 FNYEAQ come from the germline V gene. The CDR3 contains 15 residues. With 5 bases clipped from V and 4 bases from J, the junction kept 5 bases outside the gene matches. CDR3 in amino acids: CASSINRGRTGELFF. In DNA, the CDR3 is TGTGCCAGCAGCATAAACAGGGGGCGCACCGGGGAGCTGTTTTTT.

The chain combines TRBV7-9 with TRBJ1-1; D is ambiguous. The CDR3 has 13 residues. Germline V CDR1 and CDR2: SEHNR, FQNEAQ (reference sequence). Trimming left V 7 bases short and J 11 bases short, with 20 bases between. The CDR3: CASTTLSSSVAFF. CDR3 sequence (DNA): TGTGCCAGCACCACTCTCTCATCATCAGTGGCTTTCTTT.

The gene calls are TRBV5-6 and TRBJ2-7; 8 nucleotides match TRBD1. V gave up 0 bases and J gave up 7 bases; unmatched junction bases: 6. The CDR3 totals 14 residues. The V gene's germline CDR1 is SGHDT and CDR2 YYEEEE. The CDR3 coding sequence is TGTGCCAGCAGCTTGGTGCAGGGGGCGCGGGAGCAGTACTTC. Protein sequence: CASSLVQGAREQYF.